This TCR beta chain came from a study of blood T cell repertoires in COVID-19. Across the whole study: The study drew acute and convalescent COVID-19 samples from the United States, Italy and Spain. The analysed material was cDNA or gDNA that came from T cells, B-cell-depleted T cells, or PBMCs.

Profiling relied on immunoSEQ multiplex PCR, and the TCRdb table lists in-frame clones only, not all of them. The sample yields about 47,000 clones, around 81% seen once. The origin of this receptor is a man between 65 and 79 years old with active COVID-19. The specimen was peripheral blood.

The CDR3 reads CASSLGAIRDRGTEAFF. The DNA of the CDR3 is TGTGCCAGCAGCCTAGGGGCGATCCGGGACAGGGGCACTGAAGCTTTCTTT. The rearrangement joins TRBV7-9 to TRBJ1-1; 10 nucleotides agree with TRBD1. The CDR3 covers 17 residues. V dropped 5 bases and J dropped 4; count of bases not matched to a gene: 13. Germline V lookup: CDR1 SEHNR, CDR2 FQNEAQ (reference sequence).